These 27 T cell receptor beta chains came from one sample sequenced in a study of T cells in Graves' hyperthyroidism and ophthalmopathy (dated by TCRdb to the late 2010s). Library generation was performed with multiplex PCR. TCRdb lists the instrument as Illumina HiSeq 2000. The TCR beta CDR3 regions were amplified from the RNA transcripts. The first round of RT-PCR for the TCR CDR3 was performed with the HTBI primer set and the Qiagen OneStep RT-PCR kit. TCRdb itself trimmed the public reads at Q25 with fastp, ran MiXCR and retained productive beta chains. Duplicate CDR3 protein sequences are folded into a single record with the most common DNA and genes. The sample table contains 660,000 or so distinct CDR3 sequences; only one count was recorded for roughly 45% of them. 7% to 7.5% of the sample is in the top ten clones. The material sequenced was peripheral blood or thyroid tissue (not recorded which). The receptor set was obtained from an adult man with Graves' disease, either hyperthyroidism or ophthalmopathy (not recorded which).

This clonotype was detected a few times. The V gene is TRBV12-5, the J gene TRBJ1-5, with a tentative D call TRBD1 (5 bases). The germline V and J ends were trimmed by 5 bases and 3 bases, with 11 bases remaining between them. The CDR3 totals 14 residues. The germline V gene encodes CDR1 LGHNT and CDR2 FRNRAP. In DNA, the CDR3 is TGTGCTAGTGGTCTCCAGGGACTCAATCAGCCCCAGCATTTT. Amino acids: CASGLQGLNQPQHF. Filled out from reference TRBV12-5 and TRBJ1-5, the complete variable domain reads DARVTQTPRHKVTEMGQEVTMRCQPILGHNTVFWYRQTMMQGLELLAYFRNRAPLDDSGMPKDRFSAEMPDATLATLKIQPSEPRDSAVYFCASGLQGLNQPQHFGDGTRLSIL.

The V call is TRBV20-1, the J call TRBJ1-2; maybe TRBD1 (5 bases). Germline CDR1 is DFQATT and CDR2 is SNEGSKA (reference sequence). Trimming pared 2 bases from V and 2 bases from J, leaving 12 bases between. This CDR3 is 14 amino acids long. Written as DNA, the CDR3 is TGCAGTGCTAGACAACAGGCGAGAAACTATGGCTACACCTTC. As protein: CSARQQARNYGYTF.

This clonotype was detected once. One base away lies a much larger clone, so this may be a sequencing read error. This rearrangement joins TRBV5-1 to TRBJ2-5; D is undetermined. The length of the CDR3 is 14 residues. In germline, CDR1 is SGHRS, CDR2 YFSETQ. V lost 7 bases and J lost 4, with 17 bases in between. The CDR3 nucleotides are TGCGCCAGCGGCCGTTCAGCGCCATCAGAGACCCAGTACTTC. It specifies CASGRSAPSETQYF.

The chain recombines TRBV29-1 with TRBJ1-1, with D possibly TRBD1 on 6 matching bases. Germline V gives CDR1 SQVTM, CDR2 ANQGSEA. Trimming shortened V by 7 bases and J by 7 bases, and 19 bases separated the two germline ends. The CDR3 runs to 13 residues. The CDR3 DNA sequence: TGCAGCGCGACGGTGGGGGGGCTAGGTGAAGCTTTCTTT. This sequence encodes CSATVGGLGEAFF. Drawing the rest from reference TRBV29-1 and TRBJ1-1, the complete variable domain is SAVISQKPSRDICQRGTSLTIQCQVDSQVTMMFWYRQQPGQSLTLIATANQGSEATYESGFVIDKFPISRPNLTFSTLTVSNMSPEDSSIYLCSATVGGLGEAFFGQGTRLTVV.

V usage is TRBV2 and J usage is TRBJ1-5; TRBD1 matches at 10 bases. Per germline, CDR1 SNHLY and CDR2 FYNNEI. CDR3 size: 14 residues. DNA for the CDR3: TGTGCTAGAGAACCGACAGGGGGCGGTCAGCCCCAGCATTTT. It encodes CAREPTGGGQPQHF.

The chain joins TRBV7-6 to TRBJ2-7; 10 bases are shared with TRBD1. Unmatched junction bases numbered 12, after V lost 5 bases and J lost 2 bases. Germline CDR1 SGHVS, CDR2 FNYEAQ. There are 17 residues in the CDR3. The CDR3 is CASSQTSGQGLPYEQYF. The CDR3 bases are TGTGCCAGCAGCCAGACCTCGGGACAGGGGCTGCCCTACGAGCAGTACTTC.

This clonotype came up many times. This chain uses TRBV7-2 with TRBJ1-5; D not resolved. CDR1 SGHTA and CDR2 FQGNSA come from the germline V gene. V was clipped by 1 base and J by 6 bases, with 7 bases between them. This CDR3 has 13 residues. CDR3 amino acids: CASSLDWGQPQHF. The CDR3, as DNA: TGTGCCAGCAGCTTAGATTGGGGTCAGCCCCAGCATTTT.

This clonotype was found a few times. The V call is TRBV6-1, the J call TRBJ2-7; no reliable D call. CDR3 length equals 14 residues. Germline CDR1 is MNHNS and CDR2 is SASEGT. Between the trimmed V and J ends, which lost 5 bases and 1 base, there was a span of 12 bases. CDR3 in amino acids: CASSYSSASYEQYF. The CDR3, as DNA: TGTGCCAGCAGTTACTCCAGCGCATCCTACGAGCAGTACTTC.

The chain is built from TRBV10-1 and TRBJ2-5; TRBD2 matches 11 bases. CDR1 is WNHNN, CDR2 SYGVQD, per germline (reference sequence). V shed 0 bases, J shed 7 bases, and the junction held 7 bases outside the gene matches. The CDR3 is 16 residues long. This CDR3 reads CASSESTTGTSGTQYF. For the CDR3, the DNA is TGCGCCAGCAGTGAGTCTACCACCGGGACTAGCGGGACCCAGTACTTC.

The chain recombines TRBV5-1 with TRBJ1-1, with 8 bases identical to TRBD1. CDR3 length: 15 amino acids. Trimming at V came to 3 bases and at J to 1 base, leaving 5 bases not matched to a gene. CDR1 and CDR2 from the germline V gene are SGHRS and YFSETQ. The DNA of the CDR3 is TGCGCCAGCAGCTACCACGGGACAGGGAACACTGAAGCTTTCTTT. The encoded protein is CASSYHGTGNTEAFF. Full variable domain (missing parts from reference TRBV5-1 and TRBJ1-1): KAGVTQTPRYLIKTRGQQVTLSCSPISGHRSVSWYQQTPGQGLQFLFEYFSETQRNKGNFPGRFSGRQFSNSRSEMNVSTLELGDSALYLCASSYHGTGNTEAFFGQGTRLTVV.

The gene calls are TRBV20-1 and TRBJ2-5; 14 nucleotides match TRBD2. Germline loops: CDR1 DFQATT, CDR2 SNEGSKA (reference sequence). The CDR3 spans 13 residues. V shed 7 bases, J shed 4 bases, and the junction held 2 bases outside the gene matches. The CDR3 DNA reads TGCAGTGGGACTAGCGGGGGGACAGAGACCCAGTACTTC. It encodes CSGTSGGTETQYF.

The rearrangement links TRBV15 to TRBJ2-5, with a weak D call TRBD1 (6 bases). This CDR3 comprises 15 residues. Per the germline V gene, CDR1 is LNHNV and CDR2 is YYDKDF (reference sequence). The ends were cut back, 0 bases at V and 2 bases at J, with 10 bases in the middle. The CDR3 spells CATSRDTGSQETQYF. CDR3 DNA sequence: TGTGCCACCAGCAGAGATACAGGGTCGCAAGAGACCCAGTACTTC.

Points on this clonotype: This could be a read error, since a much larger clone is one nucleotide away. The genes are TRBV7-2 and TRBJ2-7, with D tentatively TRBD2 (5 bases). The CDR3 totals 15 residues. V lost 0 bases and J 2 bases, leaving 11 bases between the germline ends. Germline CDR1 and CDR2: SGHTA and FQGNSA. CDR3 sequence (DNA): TGTGCCAGCAGCTTAGCGGCGGGCACGACCTACGAGCAGTACTTC. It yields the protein CASSLAAGTTYEQYF.

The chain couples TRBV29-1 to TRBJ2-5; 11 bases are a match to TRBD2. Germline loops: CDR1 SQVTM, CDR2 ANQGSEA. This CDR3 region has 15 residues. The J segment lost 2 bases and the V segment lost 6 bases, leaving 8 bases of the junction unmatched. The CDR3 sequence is CSVFPGLAAQETQYF. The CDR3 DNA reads TGCAGCGTATTCCCGGGACTAGCGGCACAAGAGACCCAGTACTTC.

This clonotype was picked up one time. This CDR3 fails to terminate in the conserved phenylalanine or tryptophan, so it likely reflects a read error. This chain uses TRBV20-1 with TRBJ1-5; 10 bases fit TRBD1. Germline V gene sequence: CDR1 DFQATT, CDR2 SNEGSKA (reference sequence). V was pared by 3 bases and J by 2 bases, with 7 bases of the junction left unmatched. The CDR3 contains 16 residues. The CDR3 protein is CSARGTGEAGNQPQHL. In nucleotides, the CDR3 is TGCAGTGCTAGGGGGACAGGGGAGGCGGGCAATCAGCCCCAGCATCTT.

The CDR3 reads CSASDRTGGDSPLHF. In DNA, the CDR3 is TGCAGTGCTAGCGATCGGACAGGGGGCGATTCACCCCTCCACTTT. This rearrangement joins TRBV20-1 to TRBJ1-6; the match to TRBD1 covers 11 bases. With V trimmed by 3 bases and J by 8 bases, 6 bases remained unmatched. This CDR3 has 15 residues. Germline V gene sequence: CDR1 DFQATT, CDR2 SNEGSKA (reference sequence).

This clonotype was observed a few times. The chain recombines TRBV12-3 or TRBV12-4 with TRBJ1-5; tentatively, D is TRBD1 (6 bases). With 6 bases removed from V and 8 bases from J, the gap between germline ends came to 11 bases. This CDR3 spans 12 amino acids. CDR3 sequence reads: CASRTGLEPQHF. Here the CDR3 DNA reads TGTGCCAGCAGAACAGGGCTGGAGCCCCAGCATTTT.

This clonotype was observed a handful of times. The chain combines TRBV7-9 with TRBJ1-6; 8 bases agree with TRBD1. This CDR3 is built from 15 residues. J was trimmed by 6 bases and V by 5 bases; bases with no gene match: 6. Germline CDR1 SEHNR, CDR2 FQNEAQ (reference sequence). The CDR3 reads CASSEGQGSNSPLHF. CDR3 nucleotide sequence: TGTGCCAGCAGCGAAGGACAGGGATCTAATTCACCCCTCCACTTT.

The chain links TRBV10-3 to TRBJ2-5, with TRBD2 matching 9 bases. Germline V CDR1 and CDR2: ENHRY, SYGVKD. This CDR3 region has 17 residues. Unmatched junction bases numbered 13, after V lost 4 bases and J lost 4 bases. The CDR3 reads CAISGASGTLLIETQYF. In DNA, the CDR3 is TGTGCCATCAGTGGTGCTAGCGGGACCTTGCTTATAGAGACCCAGTACTTC.

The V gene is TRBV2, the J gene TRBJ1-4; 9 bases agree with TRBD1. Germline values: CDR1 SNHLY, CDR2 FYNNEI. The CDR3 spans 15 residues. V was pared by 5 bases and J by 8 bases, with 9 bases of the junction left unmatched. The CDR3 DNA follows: TGTGCCAGCAGTTCCCAGGGACAGGGTCAAGAAAAACTGTTTTTT. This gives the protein CASSSQGQGQEKLFF.

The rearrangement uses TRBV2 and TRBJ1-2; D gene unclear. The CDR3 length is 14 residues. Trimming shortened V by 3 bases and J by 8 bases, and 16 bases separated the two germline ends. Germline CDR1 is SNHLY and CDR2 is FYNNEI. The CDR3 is CASSEDGNYGGYTF. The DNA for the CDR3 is TGTGCCAGCAGTGAGGACGGTAACTATGGCGGCTACACCTTC.

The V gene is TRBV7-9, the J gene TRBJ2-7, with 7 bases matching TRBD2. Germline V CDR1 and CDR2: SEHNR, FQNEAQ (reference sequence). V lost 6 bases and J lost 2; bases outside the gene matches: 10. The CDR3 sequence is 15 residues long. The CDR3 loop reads CASSARKLATYEQYF. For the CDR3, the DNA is TGTGCCAGCAGTGCCCGTAAACTAGCGACCTACGAGCAGTACTTC.

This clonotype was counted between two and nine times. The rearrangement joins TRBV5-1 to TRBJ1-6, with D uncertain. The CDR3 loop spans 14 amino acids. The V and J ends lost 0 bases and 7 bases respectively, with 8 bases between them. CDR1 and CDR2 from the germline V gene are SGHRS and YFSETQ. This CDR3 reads CASSLVAGNSPLHF. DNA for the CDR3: TGCGCCAGCAGCTTGGTGGCTGGGAATTCACCCCTCCACTTT.

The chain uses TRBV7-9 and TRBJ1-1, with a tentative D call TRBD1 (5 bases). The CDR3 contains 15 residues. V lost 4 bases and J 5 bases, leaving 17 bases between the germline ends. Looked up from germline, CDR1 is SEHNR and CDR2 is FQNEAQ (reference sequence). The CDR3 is CASSSGGGAKTEAFF. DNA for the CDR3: TGTGCCAGCAGCTCAGGAGGAGGGGCGAAAACTGAAGCTTTCTTT.

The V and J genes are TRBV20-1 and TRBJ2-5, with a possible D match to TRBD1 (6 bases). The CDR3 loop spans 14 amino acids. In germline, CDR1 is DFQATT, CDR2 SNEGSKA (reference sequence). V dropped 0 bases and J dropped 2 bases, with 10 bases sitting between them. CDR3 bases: TGCAGTGCTAGAGATGGAACAGGGCAAGAGACCCAGTACTTC. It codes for CSARDGTGQETQYF.

CDR3: CASSMSRLAGSTDTQYF. CDR3 DNA sequence: TGTGCCAGTAGTATGTCCCGACTAGCGGGAAGCACAGATACGCAGTATTTT. V gene TRBV7-9 combines with J gene TRBJ2-3; 11 nucleotides agree with TRBD2. The germline V gene encodes CDR1 SEHNR and CDR2 FQNEAQ (reference sequence). The CDR3 is made up of 17 amino acids. V lost 9 bases, J lost 0 bases, and 11 bases stayed unmatched.

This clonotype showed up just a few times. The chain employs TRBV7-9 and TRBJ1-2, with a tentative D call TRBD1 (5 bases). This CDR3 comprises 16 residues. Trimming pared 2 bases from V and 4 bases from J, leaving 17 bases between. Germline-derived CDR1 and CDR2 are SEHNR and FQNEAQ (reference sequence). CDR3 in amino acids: CASSLTGASITYGYTF. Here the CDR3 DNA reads TGTGCCAGCAGCTTAACAGGCGCCTCCATTACCTATGGCTACACCTTC.